These 11 T cell receptor beta chains were sequenced from one sample in a study of blood T cell repertoires in COVID-19. Clones were sequenced by immunoSEQ multiplex PCR, and TCRdb holds only the in-frame ones, with some missing. The table lists some 140,000 clones, around 78% of them singletons. The sample was peripheral blood. Every receptor here comes from a man aged 80 or over with acute or convalescent COVID-19.

This sequence joins TRBV6-5 and TRBJ1-2; D gene uncertain. The CDR3 runs 15 residues. Germline V gives CDR1 MNHEY, CDR2 SVGAGI. Trimming shortened V by 0 bases and J by 2 bases, and 10 bases separated the two germline ends. The CDR3 spells CASSYSRALNYGYTF. The CDR3 DNA follows: TGTGCCAGCAGTTACTCGAGGGCGTTAAACTATGGCTACACCTTC.

The CDR3, as DNA: TGTGCCAGTATACCGGGACAGGGAACCTATGGCTACACCTTC. It codes for CASIPGQGTYGYTF. The chain uses TRBV28 and TRBJ1-2; 9 bases map to TRBD1. Germline V gene sequence: CDR1 MDHEN, CDR2 SYDVKM. The CDR3 contains 14 residues. V lost 9 bases to trimming and J lost 4 bases; unmatched junction nucleotides: 9.

The chain is built from TRBV10-2 and TRBJ2-3; D is possibly TRBD2 (6 bases). Trimming pared 6 bases from V and 4 bases from J, leaving 14 bases between. Looked up from germline, CDR1 is WSHSY and CDR2 is SAAADI. This CDR3 is 14 amino acids long. CDR3 residues: CASRRGLVADTQYF. The DNA of the CDR3 is TGCGCCAGCAGAAGGGGACTGGTGGCAGATACGCAGTATTTT.

The genes are TRBV19 and TRBJ2-5; 11 bases match TRBD2. The CDR3 has 15 amino acids. The trim removed 5 bases at V and 5 bases at J, leaving 7 bases unmatched. Germline assignment: CDR1 LNHDA and CDR2 SQIVND (reference sequence). CDR3 in amino acids: CASSGPGLAAETQYF. The CDR3 DNA follows: TGTGCCAGTAGTGGGCCGGGACTAGCGGCCGAGACCCAGTACTTC.

This clone was detected only a few times. V and J are TRBV7-6 and TRBJ2-5; a possible D gene is TRBD1 (7 bases). V shed 1 base and J shed 5 bases, with 17 bases lying between them. This CDR3 contains 16 residues. Germline-derived CDR1 and CDR2 are SGHVS and FNYEAQ. The CDR3 nucleotides are TGTGCCAGCAGCTTAGAGAGGAGGGGGCTTGGGGAGACCCAGTACTTC. Translating it yields CASSLERRGLGETQYF.

Points on this clone: Additional DNA sequences in this sample encode the identical CDR3. The rearrangement links TRBV6-1 to TRBJ1-3, with D tentatively TRBD1 (5 bases). V was pared by 1 base and J by 2 bases, with 9 bases between. The germline V gene has CDR1 MNHNS and CDR2 SASEGT. This CDR3 is built from 15 residues. CDR3: CASSEGGGTGNTIYF. The DNA for the CDR3 is TGTGCCAGCAGTGAAGGGGGGGGAACTGGAAACACCATATATTTT.

This clone was picked up a small number of times. J is TRBJ1-5 and V is TRBV6-6, with TRBD1 identical over 10 bases. V lost 6 bases to trimming and J lost 3 bases; unmatched junction nucleotides: 5. From germline, CDR1 is MNHNY and CDR2 SVGAGI (reference sequence). The CDR3 spans 15 residues. In nucleotides, the CDR3 is TGTGCCAGCAGATGGACAGGGGGAGACAATCAGCCCCAGCATTTT. This gives the protein CASRWTGGDNQPQHF.

The gene calls are TRBV3-1 (or the pseudogene TRBV3-2) and TRBJ2-2; D not resolved. The CDR3 extends over 14 amino acids. Germline V gene lookup returns CDR1 LGHDT and CDR2 YNNKEL (reference sequence). The V gene lost 8 bases and the J gene lost 2 bases, with 12 bases spanning the gap. CDR3 in amino acids: CASQPLGNTGELFF. The CDR3 region has the DNA TGTGCCAGCCAGCCCCTAGGTAACACCGGGGAGCTGTTTTTT.

DNA of the CDR3: TGTGCCAGCAGTTCGTCAACTTCAGGGGTGGGTGGCTACACCTTC. Protein product: CASSSSTSGVGGYTF. V usage is TRBV28 and J usage is TRBJ1-2, with D perhaps matching TRBD1 (6 bases). This CDR3 is 15 amino acids long. CDR1 is MDHEN, CDR2 SYDVKM, per germline. V shed 4 bases and J shed 7 bases, with 19 bases lying between them.

This clone was recorded a few times. This chain links TRBV27 with TRBJ2-2; 12 bases are a match to TRBD2. V lost 7 bases, J lost 7 bases, and 7 bases stayed unmatched. The CDR3 loop spans 15 amino acids. Germline lookup yields CDR1 MNHEY and CDR2 SMNVEV (reference sequence). CDR3 coding DNA: TGTGCCAGCAACCTAGCGGGGGGGCAAGACGGGGAGCTGTTTTTT. Its translation: CASNLAGGQDGELFF.

The chain links TRBV10-2 to TRBJ2-1, with D possibly matching TRBD1 (6 bases). CDR1 WSHSY and CDR2 SAAADI come from the germline V gene. Trimming took off 3 bases at V and 6 bases at J, with 6 bases between the two ends. CDR3 length: 12 amino acids. Here the CDR3 reads CASSDRGNEQFF. CDR3 DNA: TGCGCCAGCAGTGACAGGGGCAATGAGCAGTTCTTC.